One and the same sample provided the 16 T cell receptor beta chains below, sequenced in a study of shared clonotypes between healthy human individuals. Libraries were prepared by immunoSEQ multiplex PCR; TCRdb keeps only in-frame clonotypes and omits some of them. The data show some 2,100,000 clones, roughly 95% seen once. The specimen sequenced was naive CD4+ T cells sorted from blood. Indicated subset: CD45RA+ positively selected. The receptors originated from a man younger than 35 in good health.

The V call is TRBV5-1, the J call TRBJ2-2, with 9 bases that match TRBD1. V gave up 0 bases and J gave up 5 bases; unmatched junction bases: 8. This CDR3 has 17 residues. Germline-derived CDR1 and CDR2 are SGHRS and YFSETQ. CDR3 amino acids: CASSLDPRDRATGELFF. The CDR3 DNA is TGCGCCAGCAGCTTGGACCCAAGGGACAGGGCGACCGGGGAGCTGTTTTTT.

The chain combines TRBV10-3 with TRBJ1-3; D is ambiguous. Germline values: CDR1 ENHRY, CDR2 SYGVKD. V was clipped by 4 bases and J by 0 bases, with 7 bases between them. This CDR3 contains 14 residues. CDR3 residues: CAISAPSSGNTIYF. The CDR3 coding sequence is TGTGCCATCAGTGCCCCGAGCTCTGGAAACACCATATATTTT.

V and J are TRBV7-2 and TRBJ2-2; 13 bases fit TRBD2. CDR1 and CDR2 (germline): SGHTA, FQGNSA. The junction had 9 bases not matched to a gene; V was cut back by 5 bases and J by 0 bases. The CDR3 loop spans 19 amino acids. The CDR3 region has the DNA TGTGCCAGCAGCAAGAGACTAGCGGGAGGCTACGCGAACACCGGGGAGCTGTTTTTT. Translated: CASSKRLAGGYANTGELFF.

The CDR3 region is CASNPTGGYGYTF. CDR3 nucleotide sequence: TGTGCCAGCAACCCGACGGGAGGCTATGGCTACACCTTC. This sequence joins TRBV2 and TRBJ1-2; no firm D call. This CDR3 contains 13 residues. CDR1 is SNHLY and CDR2 is FYNNEI in the germline V gene. Trimming stripped 7 bases from V and 4 bases from J, with 13 bases between.

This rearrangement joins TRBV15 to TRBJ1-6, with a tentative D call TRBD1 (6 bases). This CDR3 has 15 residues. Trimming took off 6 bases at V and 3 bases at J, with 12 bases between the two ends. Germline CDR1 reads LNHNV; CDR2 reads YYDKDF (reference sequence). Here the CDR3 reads CATSMEQGYNSPLHF. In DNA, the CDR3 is TGTGCCACCAGTATGGAACAGGGCTATAATTCACCCCTCCACTTT.

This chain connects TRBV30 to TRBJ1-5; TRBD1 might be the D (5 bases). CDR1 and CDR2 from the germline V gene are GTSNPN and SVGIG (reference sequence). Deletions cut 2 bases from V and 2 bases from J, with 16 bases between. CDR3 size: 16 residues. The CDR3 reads CAWSPGASAGNQPQHF. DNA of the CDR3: TGTGCCTGGAGTCCTGGGGCCTCGGCTGGCAATCAGCCCCAGCATTTT.

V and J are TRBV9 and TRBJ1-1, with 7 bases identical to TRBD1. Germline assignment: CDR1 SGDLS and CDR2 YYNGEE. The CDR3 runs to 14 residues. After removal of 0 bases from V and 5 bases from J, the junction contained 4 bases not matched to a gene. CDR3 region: CASSVEGAKTEAFF. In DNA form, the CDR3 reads TGTGCCAGCAGCGTAGAGGGGGCCAAAACTGAAGCTTTCTTT.

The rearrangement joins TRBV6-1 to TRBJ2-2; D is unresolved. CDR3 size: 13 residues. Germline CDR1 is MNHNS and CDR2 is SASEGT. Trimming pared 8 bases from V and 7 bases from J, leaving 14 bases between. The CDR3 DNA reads TGTGCCAGCTCCGGACGCTCCGGCGGGGAGCTGTTTTTT. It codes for CASSGRSGGELFF.

CDR3 sequence: CAITPGQGYEQYF. CDR3 bases: TGTGCCATCACCCCGGGGCAGGGGTACGAGCAGTACTTC. The gene calls are TRBV10-3 and TRBJ2-7; possibly TRBD1 for D (6 bases). CDR3 length: 13 residues. CDR1 and CDR2 from the germline V gene are ENHRY and SYGVKD. Trimming cost V 7 bases and J 4 bases, with 14 bases left between them.

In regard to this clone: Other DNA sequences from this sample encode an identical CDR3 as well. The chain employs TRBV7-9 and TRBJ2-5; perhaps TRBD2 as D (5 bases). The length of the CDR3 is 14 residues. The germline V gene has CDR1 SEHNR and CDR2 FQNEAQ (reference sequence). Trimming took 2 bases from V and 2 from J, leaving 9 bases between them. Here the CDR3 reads CASSLRTEQETQYF. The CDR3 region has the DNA TGTGCCAGCAGCTTACGGACTGAACAAGAGACCCAGTACTTC. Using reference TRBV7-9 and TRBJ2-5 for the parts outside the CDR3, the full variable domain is DTGVSQNPRHKITKRGQNVTFRCDPISEHNRLYWYRQTLGQGPEFLTYFQNEAQLEKSRLLSDRFSAERPKGSFSTLEIQRTEQGDSAMYLCASSLRTEQETQYFGPGTRLLVL.

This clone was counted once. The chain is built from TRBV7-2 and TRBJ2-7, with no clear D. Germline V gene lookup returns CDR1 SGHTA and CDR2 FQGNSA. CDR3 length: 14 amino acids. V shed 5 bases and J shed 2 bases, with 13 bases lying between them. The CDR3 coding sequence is TGTGCCAGCAGCCCAAGGGCGGCCGCCTACGAGCAGTACTTC. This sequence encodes CASSPRAAAYEQYF.

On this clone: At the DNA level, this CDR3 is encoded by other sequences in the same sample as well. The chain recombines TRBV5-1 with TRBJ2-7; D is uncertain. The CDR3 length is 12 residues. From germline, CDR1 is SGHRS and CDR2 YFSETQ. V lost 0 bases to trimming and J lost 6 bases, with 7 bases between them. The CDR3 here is CASSLGGSEQYF. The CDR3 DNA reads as TGCGCCAGCAGCTTGGGGGGTTCCGAGCAGTACTTC.

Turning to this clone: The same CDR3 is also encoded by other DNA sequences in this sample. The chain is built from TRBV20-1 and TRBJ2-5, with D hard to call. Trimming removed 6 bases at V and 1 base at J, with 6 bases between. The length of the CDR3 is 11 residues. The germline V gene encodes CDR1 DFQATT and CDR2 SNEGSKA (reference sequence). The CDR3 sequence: CSAGFQETQYF. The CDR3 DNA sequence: TGCAGTGCGGGGTTCCAAGAGACCCAGTACTTC.

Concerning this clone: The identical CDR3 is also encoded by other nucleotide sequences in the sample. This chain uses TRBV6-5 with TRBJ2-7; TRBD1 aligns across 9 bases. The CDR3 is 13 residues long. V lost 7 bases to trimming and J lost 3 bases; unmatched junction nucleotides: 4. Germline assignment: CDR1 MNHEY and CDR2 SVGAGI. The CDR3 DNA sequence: TGTGCCAGCACCCCGGGACAGGGCTACGAGCAGTACTTC. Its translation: CASTPGQGYEQYF.

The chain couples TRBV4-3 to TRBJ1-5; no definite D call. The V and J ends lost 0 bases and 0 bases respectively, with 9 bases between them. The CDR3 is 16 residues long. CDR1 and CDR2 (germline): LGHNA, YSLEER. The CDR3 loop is CASSQDGWPSNQPQHF. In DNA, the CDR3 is TGCGCCAGCAGCCAAGATGGGTGGCCTAGCAATCAGCCCCAGCATTTT.

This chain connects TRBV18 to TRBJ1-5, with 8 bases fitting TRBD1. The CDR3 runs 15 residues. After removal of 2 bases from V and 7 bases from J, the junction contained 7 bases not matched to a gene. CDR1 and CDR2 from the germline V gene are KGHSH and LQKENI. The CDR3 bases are TGTGCCAGCTCACCAGAGACAGGGGAACAGCAGCCCCAGCATTTT. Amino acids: CASSPETGEQQPQHF.